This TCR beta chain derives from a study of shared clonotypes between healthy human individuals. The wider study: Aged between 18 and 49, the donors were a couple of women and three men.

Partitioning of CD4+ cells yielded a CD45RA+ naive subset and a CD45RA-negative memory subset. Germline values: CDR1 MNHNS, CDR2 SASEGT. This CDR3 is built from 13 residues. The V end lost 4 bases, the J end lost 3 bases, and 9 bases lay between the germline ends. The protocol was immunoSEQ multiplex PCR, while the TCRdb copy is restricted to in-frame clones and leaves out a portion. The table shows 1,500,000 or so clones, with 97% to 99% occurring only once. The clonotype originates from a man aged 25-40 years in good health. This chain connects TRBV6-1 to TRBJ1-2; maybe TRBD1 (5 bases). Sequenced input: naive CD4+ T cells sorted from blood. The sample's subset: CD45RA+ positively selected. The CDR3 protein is CASSAARDYGYTF. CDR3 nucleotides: TGTGCCAGCAGTGCCGCCAGGGACTATGGCTACACCTTC.